What follows are 9 T cell receptor beta chains derived from one specimen sequenced in a study of blood T cells in healthy people across ages. Sample-barcoded 5' priming and a J-beta primer mix drove a second PCR of roughly 7 to 11 cycles. TCRdb analysed the 5' RACE reads with MiXCR anew, one entry per CDR3 protein. This table has 550,000 to 600,000 distinct CDR3 sequences, more than 45% appearing once. The sample was blood. The receptors originated from a man older than 75 in good health.

This clonotype showed up just once. V gene TRBV10-3 combines with J gene TRBJ2-3, with TRBD2 identical over 8 bases. This CDR3 is 15 amino acids long. J was trimmed by 5 bases and V by 0 bases; bases with no gene match: 4. Germline CDR1 ENHRY, CDR2 SYGVKD. The CDR3 DNA is TGTGCCATCAGTGAGTCGAGCGGGAGAGGAGATACGCAGTATTTT. It yields the protein CAISESSGRGDTQYF.

A remark on this clonotype: Since a much larger clone is just one base distant, this may be a read error. The V gene is TRBV29-1, the J gene TRBJ2-6; D might be TRBD1 (5 bases). Per the germline V gene, CDR1 is SQVTM and CDR2 is ANQGSEA. The CDR3 runs to 12 residues. As DNA, the CDR3 is TGCAGCGTTACCTCTGGGGCCAACGTCCCGACTTTC. Translation gives CSVTSGANVPTF.

This sequence joins TRBV27 and TRBJ2-1; 11 positions match TRBD1. Trimming took 0 bases from V and 10 from J; bases not matched to a gene: 8. Germline V gives CDR1 MNHEY, CDR2 SMNVEV (reference sequence). The CDR3 loop spans 16 amino acids. The CDR3 here is CASSLSVGQGAYEQFF. The CDR3 DNA is TGTGCCAGCAGTTTATCCGTAGGACAGGGGGCCTACGAGCAGTTCTTC.

The rearrangement uses TRBV6-2 or TRBV6-3 and TRBJ2-7; possibly TRBD1 or TRBD2 for D (5 bases each). CDR3 length: 15 residues. Germline CDR1 MNHEY, CDR2 SVGEGT. V was clipped by 5 bases and J by 0 bases, with 14 bases between them. The CDR3 DNA reads as TGTGCCAGCAGTCTTCCGGCAGGGAGCTCCTACGAGCAGTACTTC. Residues: CASSLPAGSSYEQYF.

The V call is TRBV18, the J call TRBJ2-6; D is uncertain. Germline V gives CDR1 KGHSH, CDR2 LQKENI. V gave up 6 bases and J gave up 2 bases, with 23 bases separating them. The CDR3 is 19 amino acids. The CDR3 DNA sequence: TGTGCCAGCTCGCACCAAACCGTCACCTTGGGCACTGGGGCCAACGTCCTGACTTTC. Translated: CASSHQTVTLGTGANVLTF.

This clonotype was observed a few times. The V call is TRBV20-1, the J call TRBJ2-7; D is undetermined. The V end was cut by 0 bases, the J end by 2 bases, with 17 bases between. The germline V gene encodes CDR1 DFQATT and CDR2 SNEGSKA (reference sequence). The CDR3 is 16 amino acids. CDR3 in amino acids: CSAREFTGSSTYEQYF. In DNA form, the CDR3 reads TGCAGTGCTAGAGAATTCACCGGGTCGTCAACCTACGAGCAGTACTTC.

The CDR3 region has the DNA TGTGCCAGCAGCTTAGATCAGGGGGGTAGCGGACATTACAATGAGCAGTTCTTC. It encodes CASSLDQGGSGHYNEQFF. This chain connects TRBV11-3 to TRBJ2-1, with a tentative D call TRBD1 (7 bases). V gave up 0 bases and J gave up 4 bases, with 19 bases separating them. Germline CDR1 reads SGHNT; CDR2 reads YENEEA. This CDR3 region has 18 residues. The full variable domain, its missing parts supplied by reference TRBV11-3 and TRBJ2-1, is EAGVVQSPRYKIIEKKQPVAFWCNPISGHNTLYWYLQNLGQGPELLIRYENEEAVDDSQLPKDRFSAERLKGVDSTLKIQPAELGDSAVYLCASSLDQGGSGHYNEQFFGPGTRLTVL.

This clonotype has only a few counts. CDR3: CASSQTSGGTDTQYF. As DNA, the CDR3 is TGTGCCAGCAGCCAGACTAGCGGGGGCACAGATACGCAGTATTTT. This chain uses TRBV14 with TRBJ2-3; TRBD2 aligns across 11 bases. The germline gives CDR1 SGHDN, CDR2 FVKESK. The CDR3 spans 15 residues. J lost 1 base, V lost 3 bases, and 0 bases had no gene match.

Comments on this clonotype: A much larger clone is a single base away; this may be a read error. The rearrangement links TRBV6-6 to TRBJ1-5, with D tentatively TRBD1 (6 bases). Germline V gene lookup returns CDR1 MNHNY and CDR2 SVGAGI (reference sequence). There are 17 residues in the CDR3. Trimming removed 6 bases from V and 0 bases from J, with 18 bases in between. The CDR3 DNA is TGTGCCAGCAGCCCCGGAAACAGGGTTACTAGCAATCAGCCCCAGCATTTT. It yields the protein CASSPGNRVTSNQPQHF.